One and the same sample provided the 19 T cell receptor beta chains below, sequenced in a study of CD8 T cells in Susac syndrome. Random hexamers served to reverse transcribe roughly 0.45 to 1 ug RNA. In TCRdb, the immunoSEQ multiplex PCR reads were re-called with MiXCR into one record per CDR3 protein. The sample lists hundreds of thousands of distinct CDR3 sequences; 90% to 97% were seen once. Material for sequencing was CD4+ T cells from PBMCs. These receptors came from a human donor with Susac syndrome.

The chain is built from TRBV28 and TRBJ2-7; TRBD1 agrees at 8 bases. Germline loops: CDR1 MDHEN, CDR2 SYDVKM. CDR3 length: 14 amino acids. Trimming cost V 8 bases and J 4 bases; bases outside gene matches: 10. The CDR3 here is CASGVTDREYEQYF. The CDR3 nucleotides read TGTGCCAGCGGGGTGACGGACAGGGAGTACGAGCAGTACTTC.

The chain recombines TRBV28 with TRBJ2-7; the match to TRBD1 covers 9 bases. Germline CDR1 and CDR2: MDHEN and SYDVKM. V shed 7 bases, J shed 4 bases, and the junction held 8 bases outside the gene matches. The length of the CDR3 is 14 residues. This CDR3 is CASTPGQGWYEQYF. CDR3 DNA: TGTGCCAGCACTCCGGGACAGGGTTGGTACGAGCAGTACTTC.

The chain is built from TRBV7-3 and TRBJ1-3, with TRBD1 as a possible D gene (5 bases). The germline V and J ends were trimmed by 3 bases and 0 bases, with 12 bases remaining between them. The CDR3 runs 16 residues. CDR1 is SGHTA, CDR2 FQGTGA, per germline. The CDR3 loop reads CASSFGTAGSGNTIYF. The CDR3 DNA follows: TGTGCCAGCAGCTTCGGGACGGCAGGCTCTGGAAACACCATATATTTT.

V gene TRBV7-6 combines with J gene TRBJ1-2, with TRBD1 as a possible D gene (5 bases). The CDR3 runs to 15 residues. V dropped 6 bases and J dropped 6 bases, with 20 bases sitting between them. Germline V lookup: CDR1 SGHVS, CDR2 FNYEAQ. The DNA of the CDR3 is TGTGCCAGCAGTTCCCAAGCGGGGGGAACGGATGGCTACACCTTC. This sequence encodes CASSSQAGGTDGYTF.

The gene calls are TRBV19 and TRBJ2-6; 8 nucleotides agree with TRBD1. The CDR3 is made up of 15 amino acids. Unmatched junction bases numbered 2, after V lost 6 bases and J lost 1 base. Per germline, CDR1 LNHDA and CDR2 SQIVND (reference sequence). CDR3 amino acids: CASRRTGSGANVLTF. The CDR3 coding sequence is TGTGCCAGTAGGAGGACAGGGTCTGGGGCCAACGTCCTGACTTTC.

The chain recombines TRBV12-3 or TRBV12-4 with TRBJ2-7, with D possibly being TRBD2 (6 bases). The CDR3 is 14 residues long. V was pared by 6 bases and J by 1 base, with 13 bases between. CDR3 coding DNA: TGTGCCAGCAGAGAATACGCGGGATCCTACGAGCAGTACTTC. This gives the protein CASREYAGSYEQYF.

The rearrangement links TRBV3-1 to TRBJ2-1; 8 bases align to TRBD2. The CDR3 is made up of 15 amino acids. Germline V gives CDR1 LGHDT, CDR2 YNNKEL (reference sequence). V shed 4 bases and J 4 bases; nucleotides not matched to a gene: 6. The chain's CDR3 is CASSPLLAVYNEQFF. The CDR3 DNA sequence: TGTGCCAGCAGCCCCTTACTAGCGGTATACAATGAGCAGTTCTTC.

J is TRBJ1-5 and V is TRBV29-1; 9 bases agree with TRBD1. This CDR3 contains 16 residues. Germline CDR1 reads SQVTM; CDR2 reads ANQGSEA. V shed 6 bases, J shed 2 bases, and the junction held 11 bases outside the gene matches. The CDR3 region is CSVLDRGLDGNQPQHF. The DNA for the CDR3 is TGCAGCGTCCTGGACAGGGGCCTAGATGGCAATCAGCCCCAGCATTTT.

V and J are TRBV20-1 and TRBJ1-5; TRBD1 might be the D (5 bases). Germline loops: CDR1 DFQATT, CDR2 SNEGSKA (reference sequence). The CDR3 has 12 amino acids. Trimming pared 7 bases from V and 5 bases from J, leaving 12 bases between. Written as DNA, the CDR3 is TGCAGTGTGACCAGGGAAGATCAGCCCCAGCATTTT. Its translation: CSVTREDQPQHF.

The chain is built from TRBV7-9 and TRBJ2-5, with TRBD2 as a possible D gene (5 bases). The germline V gene has CDR1 SEHNR and CDR2 FQNEAQ (reference sequence). The CDR3 loop spans 14 amino acids. V gave up 2 bases and J gave up 1 base, with 8 bases separating them. CDR3 nucleotide sequence: TGTGCCAGCAGCTTATCTCTAGCCCAAGAGACCCAGTACTTC. It specifies CASSLSLAQETQYF.

The gene calls are TRBV25-1 and TRBJ1-3, with unresolved D. Germline assignment: CDR1 MGHDK and CDR2 SYGVNS. V lost 1 base to trimming and J lost 2 bases, with 6 bases between them. The CDR3 is made up of 14 amino acids. In nucleotides, the CDR3 is TGTGCCAGCAGTGAATCCAGTACTGGAAACACCATATATTTT. It is translated as CASSESSTGNTIYF.

This chain joins TRBV3-1 and TRBJ2-1, with 11 positions matching TRBD1. V trimming: 2 bases; J trimming: 8 bases; junction bases outside the gene matches: 5. Germline values: CDR1 LGHDT, CDR2 YNNKEL (reference sequence). There are 15 residues in the CDR3. In DNA form, the CDR3 reads TGTGCCAGCAGCCAACCTGGACAGGGGGCGGATGAGCAGTTCTTC. Its protein is CASSQPGQGADEQFF.

The J gene is TRBJ1-2, the V gene TRBV18; D is undetermined. Germline lookup yields CDR1 KGHSH and CDR2 LQKENI. This CDR3 region has 15 residues. V was trimmed by 0 bases and J by 7 bases, leaving 15 bases between them. CDR3 loop: CASSPPGIGYIGYTF. Here the CDR3 DNA reads TGTGCCAGCTCACCACCTGGTATAGGGTATATTGGCTACACCTTC.

The count of this clonotype is one. The J gene is TRBJ2-7, the V gene TRBV29-1; 8 nucleotides align to TRBD1. The germline V gene has CDR1 SQVTM and CDR2 ANQGSEA. With 7 bases clipped from V and 0 bases from J, the junction kept 5 bases outside the gene matches. The CDR3 consists of 13 residues. The CDR3 protein is CSAQTGASYEQYF. In nucleotides, the CDR3 is TGCAGCGCCCAGACAGGGGCCTCCTACGAGCAGTACTTC.

V gene TRBV6-4 combines with J gene TRBJ2-1; D remains ambiguous. Germline V gene sequence: CDR1 MRHNA, CDR2 SNTAGT. The CDR3 contains 15 residues. With 4 bases removed from V and 0 bases from J, the gap between germline ends came to 10 bases. The CDR3 DNA reads as TGTGCCAGCAGTGTTTCGATTGGCTCCTACAATGAGCAGTTCTTC. Its translation: CASSVSIGSYNEQFF.

The chain links TRBV11-2 to TRBJ2-5, with 9 bases fitting TRBD1. V trimming: 5 bases; J trimming: 3 bases; junction bases outside the gene matches: 13. CDR1 SGHAT and CDR2 FQNNGV come from the germline V gene. The CDR3 loop spans 17 amino acids. CDR3 in amino acids: CASSPGTGYFVKETQYF. CDR3 DNA sequence: TGTGCCAGCAGCCCCGGGACAGGGTATTTCGTCAAAGAGACCCAGTACTTC.

This chain uses TRBV6-5 with TRBJ1-5; D gene unclear. The CDR3 is 15 residues long. The V and J ends lost 0 bases and 2 bases respectively, with 8 bases between them. Germline CDR1 reads MNHEY; CDR2 reads SVGAGI. The DNA for the CDR3 is TGTGCCAGCAGTTACTCTATTGTAGGCAATCAGCCCCAGCATTTT. Translating gives CASSYSIVGNQPQHF.

The CDR3 loop reads CASSGSGYIQYF. The CDR3 DNA sequence: TGTGCCAGCAGTGGGAGCGGATACATTCAGTACTTC. The chain links TRBV2 to TRBJ2-4; D may be TRBD2 (5 bases). The V end lost 4 bases, the J end lost 8 bases, and 9 bases lay between the germline ends. Germline CDR1 SNHLY, CDR2 FYNNEI. This CDR3 has 12 residues.

This sequence joins TRBV28 and TRBJ2-3; the D gene is possibly TRBD1 (5 bases). Trimming took 8 bases from V and 1 from J, leaving 10 bases between them. The CDR3 is 13 amino acids. Germline V gene sequence: CDR1 MDHEN, CDR2 SYDVKM. CDR3 in amino acids: CASFRAGTDTQYF. The DNA for the CDR3 is TGTGCCAGCTTCAGGGCAGGCACAGATACGCAGTATTTT.